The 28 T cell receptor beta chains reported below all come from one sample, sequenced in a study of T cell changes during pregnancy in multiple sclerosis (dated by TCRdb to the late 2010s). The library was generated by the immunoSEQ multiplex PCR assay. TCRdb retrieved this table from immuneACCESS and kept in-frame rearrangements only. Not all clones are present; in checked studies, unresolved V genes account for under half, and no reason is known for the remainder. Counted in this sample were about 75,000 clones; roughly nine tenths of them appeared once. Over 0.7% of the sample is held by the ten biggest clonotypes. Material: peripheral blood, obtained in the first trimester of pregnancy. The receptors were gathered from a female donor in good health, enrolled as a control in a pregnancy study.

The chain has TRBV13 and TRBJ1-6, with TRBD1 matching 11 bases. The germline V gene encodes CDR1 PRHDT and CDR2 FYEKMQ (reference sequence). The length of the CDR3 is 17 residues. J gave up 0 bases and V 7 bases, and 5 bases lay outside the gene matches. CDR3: CASTGQGVSSYNSPLHF. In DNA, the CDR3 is TGTGCCAGCACGGGACAGGGGGTCAGCTCCTATAATTCACCCCTCCACTTT.

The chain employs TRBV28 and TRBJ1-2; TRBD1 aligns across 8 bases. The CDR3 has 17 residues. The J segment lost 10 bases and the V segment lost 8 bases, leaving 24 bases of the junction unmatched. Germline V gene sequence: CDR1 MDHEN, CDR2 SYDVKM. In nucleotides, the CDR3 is TGTGCCAGCGGCGCCGCGGGCCCAAGTCCCGGGACAGGTACCTACACCTTC. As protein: CASGAAGPSPGTGTYTF.

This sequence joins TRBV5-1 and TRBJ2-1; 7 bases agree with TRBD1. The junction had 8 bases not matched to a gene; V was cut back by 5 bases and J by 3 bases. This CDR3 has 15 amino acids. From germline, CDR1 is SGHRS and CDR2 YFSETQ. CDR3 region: CASSPDRVDYNEQFF. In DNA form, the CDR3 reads TGCGCCAGCAGTCCAGACAGGGTTGACTACAATGAGCAGTTCTTC.

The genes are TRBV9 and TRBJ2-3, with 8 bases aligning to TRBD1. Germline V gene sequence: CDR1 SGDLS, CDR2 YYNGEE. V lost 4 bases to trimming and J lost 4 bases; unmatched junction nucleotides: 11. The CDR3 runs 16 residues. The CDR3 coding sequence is TGTGCCAGCAGCTTGGGGGACAGGATCGTGGCAGATACGCAGTATTTT. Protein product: CASSLGDRIVADTQYF.

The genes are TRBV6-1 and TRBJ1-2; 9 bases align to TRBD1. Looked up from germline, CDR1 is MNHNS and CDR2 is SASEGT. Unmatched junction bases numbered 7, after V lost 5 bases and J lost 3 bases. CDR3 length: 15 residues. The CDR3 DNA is TGTGCCAGCAGTTCTACAGGGGGCAGGGACTATGGCTACACCTTC. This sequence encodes CASSSTGGRDYGYTF.

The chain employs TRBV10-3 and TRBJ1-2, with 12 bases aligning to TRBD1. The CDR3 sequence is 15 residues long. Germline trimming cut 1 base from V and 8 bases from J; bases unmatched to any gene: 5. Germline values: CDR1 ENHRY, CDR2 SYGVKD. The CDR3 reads CAISELGQGAQGYTF. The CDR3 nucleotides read TGTGCCATCAGTGAGTTGGGACAGGGGGCGCAGGGCTACACCTTC.

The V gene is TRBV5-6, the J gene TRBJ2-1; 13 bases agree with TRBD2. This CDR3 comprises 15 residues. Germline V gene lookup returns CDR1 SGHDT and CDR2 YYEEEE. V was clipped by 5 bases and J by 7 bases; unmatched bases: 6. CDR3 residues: CASRALAGGPNEQFF. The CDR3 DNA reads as TGTGCCAGCAGAGCACTAGCGGGAGGGCCTAATGAGCAGTTCTTC.

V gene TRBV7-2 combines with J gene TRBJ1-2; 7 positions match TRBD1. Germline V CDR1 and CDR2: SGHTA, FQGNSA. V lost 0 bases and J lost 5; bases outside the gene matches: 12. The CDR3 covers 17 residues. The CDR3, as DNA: TGTGCCAGCAGCTTAGCGATGTACCGACGACAGGGTTATGGCTACACCTTC. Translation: CASSLAMYRRQGYGYTF. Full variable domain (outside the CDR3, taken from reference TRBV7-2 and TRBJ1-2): GAGVSQSPSNKVTEKGKDVELRCDPISGHTALYWYRQSLGQGLEFLIYFQGNSAPDKSGLPSDRFSAERTGGSVSTLTIQRTQQEDSAVYLCASSLAMYRRQGYGYTFGSGTRLTVV.

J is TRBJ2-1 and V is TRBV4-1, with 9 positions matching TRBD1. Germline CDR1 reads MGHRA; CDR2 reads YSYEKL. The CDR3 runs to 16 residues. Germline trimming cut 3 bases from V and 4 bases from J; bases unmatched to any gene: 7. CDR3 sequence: CASSHSRDRVYNEQFF. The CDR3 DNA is TGCGCCAGCAGCCATTCACGGGACAGGGTGTACAATGAGCAGTTCTTC.

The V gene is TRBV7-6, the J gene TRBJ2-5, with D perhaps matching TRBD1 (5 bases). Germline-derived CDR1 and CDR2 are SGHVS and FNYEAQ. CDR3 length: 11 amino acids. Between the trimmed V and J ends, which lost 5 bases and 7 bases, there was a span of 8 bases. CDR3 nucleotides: TGTGCCAGCAGCCGCACAGGGACCCAGTACTTC. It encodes CASSRTGTQYF.

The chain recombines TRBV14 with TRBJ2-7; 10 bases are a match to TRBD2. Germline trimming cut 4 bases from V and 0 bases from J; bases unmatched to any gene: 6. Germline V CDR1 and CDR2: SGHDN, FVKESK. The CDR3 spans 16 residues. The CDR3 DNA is TGTGCCAGCAGCCCACTAGCGGGACCGAGCTCCTACGAGCAGTACTTC. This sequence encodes CASSPLAGPSSYEQYF. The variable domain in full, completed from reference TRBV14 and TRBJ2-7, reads EAGVTQFPSHSVIEKGQTVTLRCDPISGHDNLYWYRRVMGKEIKFLLHFVKESKQDESGMPNNRFLAERTGGTYSTLKVQPAELEDSGVYFCASSPLAGPSSYEQYFGPGTRLTVT.

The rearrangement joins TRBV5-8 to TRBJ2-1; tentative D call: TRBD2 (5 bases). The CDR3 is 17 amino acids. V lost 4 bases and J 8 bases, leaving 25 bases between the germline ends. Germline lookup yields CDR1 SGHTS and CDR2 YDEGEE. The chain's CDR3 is CASSPGPGSKAGHEQFF. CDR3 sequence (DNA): TGTGCCAGCAGCCCAGGACCGGGATCCAAAGCCGGACATGAGCAGTTCTTC.

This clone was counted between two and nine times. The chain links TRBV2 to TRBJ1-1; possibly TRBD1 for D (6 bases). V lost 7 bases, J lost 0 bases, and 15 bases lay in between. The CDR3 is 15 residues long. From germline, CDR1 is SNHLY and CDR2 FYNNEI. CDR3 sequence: CASTQDRLMNTEAFF. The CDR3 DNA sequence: TGTGCCAGCACCCAAGACAGGTTAATGAACACTGAAGCTTTCTTT. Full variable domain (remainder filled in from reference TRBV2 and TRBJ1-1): EPEVTQTPSHQVTQMGQEVILRCVPISNHLYFYWYRQILGQKVEFLVSFYNNEISEKSEIFDDQFSVERPDGSNFTLKIRSTKLEDSAMYFCASTQDRLMNTEAFFGQGTRLTVV.

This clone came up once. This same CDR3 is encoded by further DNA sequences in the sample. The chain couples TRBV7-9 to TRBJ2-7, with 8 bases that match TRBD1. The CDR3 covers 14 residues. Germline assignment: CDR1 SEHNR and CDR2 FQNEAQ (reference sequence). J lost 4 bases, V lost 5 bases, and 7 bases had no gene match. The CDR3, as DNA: TGTGCCAGCAGCCACGGACAGGGTGTTTACGAGCAGTACTTC. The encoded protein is CASSHGQGVYEQYF.

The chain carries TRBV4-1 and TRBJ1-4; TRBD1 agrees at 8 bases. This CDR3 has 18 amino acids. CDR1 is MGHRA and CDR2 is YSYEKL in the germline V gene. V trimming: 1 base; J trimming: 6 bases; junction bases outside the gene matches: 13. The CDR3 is CASSQAITRTGLHEKLFF. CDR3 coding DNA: TGCGCCAGCAGCCAAGCTATAACTCGGACAGGGCTCCATGAAAAACTGTTTTTT.

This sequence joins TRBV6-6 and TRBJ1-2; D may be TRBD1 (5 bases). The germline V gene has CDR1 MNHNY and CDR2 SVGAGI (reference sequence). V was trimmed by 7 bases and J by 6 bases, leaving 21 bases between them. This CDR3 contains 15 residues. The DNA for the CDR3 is TGTGCCAGCACACAGCTTGCATCAGGGACTAATGGCTACACCTTC. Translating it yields CASTQLASGTNGYTF.

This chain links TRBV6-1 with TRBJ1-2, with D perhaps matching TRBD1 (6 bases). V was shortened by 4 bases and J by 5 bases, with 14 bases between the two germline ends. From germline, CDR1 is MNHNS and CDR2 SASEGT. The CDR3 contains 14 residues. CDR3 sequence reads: CASSVRGGGYGYTF. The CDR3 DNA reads TGTGCCAGCAGTGTTCGAGGGGGGGGTTATGGCTACACCTTC.

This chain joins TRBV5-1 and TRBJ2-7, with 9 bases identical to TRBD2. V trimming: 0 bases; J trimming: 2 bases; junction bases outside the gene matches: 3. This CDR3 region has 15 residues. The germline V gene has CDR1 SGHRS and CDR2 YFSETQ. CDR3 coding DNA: TGCGCCAGCAGCTTGGAGACTAGCGGCGCCTACGAGCAGTACTTC. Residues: CASSLETSGAYEQYF.

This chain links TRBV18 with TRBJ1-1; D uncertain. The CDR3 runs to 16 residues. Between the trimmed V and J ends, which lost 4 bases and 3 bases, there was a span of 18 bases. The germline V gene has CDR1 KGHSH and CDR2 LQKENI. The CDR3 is CASSRAQLRGYTEAFF. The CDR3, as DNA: TGTGCCAGCTCACGGGCGCAACTACGGGGTTACACTGAAGCTTTCTTT.

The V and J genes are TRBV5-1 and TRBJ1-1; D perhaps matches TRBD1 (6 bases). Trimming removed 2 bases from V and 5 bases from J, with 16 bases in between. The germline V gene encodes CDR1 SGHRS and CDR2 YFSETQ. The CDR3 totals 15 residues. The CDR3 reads CASSFTTGIRTEAFF. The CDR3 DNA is TGCGCCAGCAGCTTTACCACAGGGATCCGGACTGAAGCTTTCTTT.

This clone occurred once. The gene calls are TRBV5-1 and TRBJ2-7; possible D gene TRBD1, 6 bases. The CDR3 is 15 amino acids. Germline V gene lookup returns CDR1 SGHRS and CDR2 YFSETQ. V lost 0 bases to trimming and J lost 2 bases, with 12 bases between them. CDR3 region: CASSLGGTLTYEQYF. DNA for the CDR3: TGCGCCAGCAGCTTGGGTGGGACACTTACCTACGAGCAGTACTTC.

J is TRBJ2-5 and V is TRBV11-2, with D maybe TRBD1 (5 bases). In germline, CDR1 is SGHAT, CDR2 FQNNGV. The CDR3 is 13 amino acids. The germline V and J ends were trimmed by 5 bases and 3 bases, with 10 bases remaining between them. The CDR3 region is CASSPLTEETQYF. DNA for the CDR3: TGTGCCAGCAGCCCGTTGACAGAAGAGACCCAGTACTTC.

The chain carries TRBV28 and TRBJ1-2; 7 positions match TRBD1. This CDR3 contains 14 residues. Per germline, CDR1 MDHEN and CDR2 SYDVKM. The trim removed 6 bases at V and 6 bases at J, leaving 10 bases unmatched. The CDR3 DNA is TGTGCCAGCAGAGGACAGACAGGGTCGAATGGCTACACCTTC. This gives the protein CASRGQTGSNGYTF.

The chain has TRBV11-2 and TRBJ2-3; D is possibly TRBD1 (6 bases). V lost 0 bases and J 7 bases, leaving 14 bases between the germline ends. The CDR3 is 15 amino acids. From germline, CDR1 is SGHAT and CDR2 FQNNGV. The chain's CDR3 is CASSLDQGGRHTQYF. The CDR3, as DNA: TGTGCCAGCAGCTTAGACCAAGGGGGACGACATACGCAGTATTTT.

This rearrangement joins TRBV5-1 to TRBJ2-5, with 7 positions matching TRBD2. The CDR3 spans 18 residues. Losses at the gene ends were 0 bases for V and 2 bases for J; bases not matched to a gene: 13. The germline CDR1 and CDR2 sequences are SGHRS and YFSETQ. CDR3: CASSLEVLGASGQETQYF. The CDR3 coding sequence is TGCGCCAGCAGCTTGGAGGTTCTGGGCGCTAGCGGACAAGAGACCCAGTACTTC. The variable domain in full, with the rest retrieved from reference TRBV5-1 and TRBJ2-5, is KAGVTQTPRYLIKTRGQQVTLSCSPISGHRSVSWYQQTPGQGLQFLFEYFSETQRNKGNFPGRFSGRQFSNSRSEMNVSTLELGDSALYLCASSLEVLGASGQETQYFGPGTRLLVL.

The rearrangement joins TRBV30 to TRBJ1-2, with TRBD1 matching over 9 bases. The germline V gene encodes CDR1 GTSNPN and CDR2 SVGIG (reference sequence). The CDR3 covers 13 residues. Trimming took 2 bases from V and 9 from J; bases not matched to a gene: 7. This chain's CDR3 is CAWSTGGPGSYTF. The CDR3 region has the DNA TGTGCCTGGAGTACAGGGGGCCCGGGCAGCTACACCTTC.

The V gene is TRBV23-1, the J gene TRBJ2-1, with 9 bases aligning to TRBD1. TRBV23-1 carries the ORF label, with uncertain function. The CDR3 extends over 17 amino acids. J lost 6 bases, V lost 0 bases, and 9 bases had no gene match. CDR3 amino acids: CASSQSSPWTGANEQFF. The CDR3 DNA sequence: TGCGCCAGCAGTCAATCAAGCCCCTGGACAGGGGCCAATGAGCAGTTCTTC.

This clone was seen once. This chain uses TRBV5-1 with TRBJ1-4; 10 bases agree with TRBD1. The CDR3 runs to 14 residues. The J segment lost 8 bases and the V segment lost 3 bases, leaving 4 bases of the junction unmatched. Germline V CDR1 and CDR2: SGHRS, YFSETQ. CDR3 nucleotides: TGCGCCAGCAGCTGGGGACAGGGGAGAGAAAAACTGTTTTTT. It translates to CASSWGQGREKLFF.